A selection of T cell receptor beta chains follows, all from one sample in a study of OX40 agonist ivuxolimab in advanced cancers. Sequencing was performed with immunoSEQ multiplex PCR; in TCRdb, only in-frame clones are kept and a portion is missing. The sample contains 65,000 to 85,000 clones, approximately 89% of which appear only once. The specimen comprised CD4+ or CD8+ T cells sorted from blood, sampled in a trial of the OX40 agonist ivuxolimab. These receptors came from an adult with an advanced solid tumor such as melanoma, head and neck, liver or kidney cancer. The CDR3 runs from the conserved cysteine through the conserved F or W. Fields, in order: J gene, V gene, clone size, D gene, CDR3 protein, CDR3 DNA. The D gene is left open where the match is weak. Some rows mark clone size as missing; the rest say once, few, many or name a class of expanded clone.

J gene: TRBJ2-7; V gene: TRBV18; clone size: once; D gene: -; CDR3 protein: CASSSTGTTYEQYF; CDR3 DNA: TGTGCCAGCTCATCCACCGGGACAACCTACGAGCAGTACTTC
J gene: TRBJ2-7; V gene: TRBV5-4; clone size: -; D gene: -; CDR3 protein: CASSLEPSSYEQYF; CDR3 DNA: TGTGCCAGCAGCTTGGAGCCCTCATCCTACGAGCAGTACTTC
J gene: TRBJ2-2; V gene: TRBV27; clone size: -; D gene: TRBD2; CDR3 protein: CASSFSSGRAYTGELFF; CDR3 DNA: TGTGCCAGCAGTTTTTCTAGCGGGAGGGCATACACCGGGGAGCTGTTTTTT
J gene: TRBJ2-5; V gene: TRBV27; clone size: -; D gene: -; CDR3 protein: CASSPRANREETQYF; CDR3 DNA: TGTGCCAGCAGTCCAAGGGCCAACAGGGAAGAGACCCAGTACTTC
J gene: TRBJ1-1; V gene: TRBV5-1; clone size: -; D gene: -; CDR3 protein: CASSHGRGTEAFF; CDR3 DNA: TGCGCCAGCAGCCACGGTCGTGGCACTGAAGCTTTCTTT
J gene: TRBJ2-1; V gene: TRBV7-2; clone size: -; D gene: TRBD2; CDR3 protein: CASSLPSGRTGNEQFF; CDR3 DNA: TGTGCCAGCAGCTTACCCAGCGGGAGGACTGGAAATGAGCAGTTCTTC
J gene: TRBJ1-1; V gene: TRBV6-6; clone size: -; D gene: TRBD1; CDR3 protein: CASSNGQGNAFF; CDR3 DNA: TGTGCCAGCAGCAACGGACAGGGTAACGCTTTCTTT
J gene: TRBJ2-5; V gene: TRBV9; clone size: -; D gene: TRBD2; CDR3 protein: CASSVVAGGNQETQYF; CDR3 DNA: TGTGCCAGCAGCGTAGTTGCGGGGGGCAACCAAGAGACCCAGTACTTC
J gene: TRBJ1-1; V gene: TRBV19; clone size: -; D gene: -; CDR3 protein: CASSIYLESEAFF; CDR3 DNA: TGTGCCAGTAGTATTTACTTAGAAAGCGAAGCTTTCTTT
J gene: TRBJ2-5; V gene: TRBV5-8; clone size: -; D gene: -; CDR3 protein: CASSLALGPLGETQYF; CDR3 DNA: TGTGCCAGCAGCTTGGCACTCGGGCCCCTAGGGGAGACCCAGTACTTC
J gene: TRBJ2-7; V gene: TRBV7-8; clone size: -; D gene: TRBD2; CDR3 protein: CASGVAGAYEQYF; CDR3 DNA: TGTGCCAGCGGAGTAGCGGGAGCCTACGAGCAGTACTTC
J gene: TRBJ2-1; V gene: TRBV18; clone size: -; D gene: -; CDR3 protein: CASSPPLPNEQFF; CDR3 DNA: TGTGCCAGCTCACCACCATTACCGAATGAGCAGTTCTTC
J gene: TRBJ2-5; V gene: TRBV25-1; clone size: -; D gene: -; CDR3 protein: CASTPPGSRTQYF; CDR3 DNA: TGTGCCAGCACTCCCCCGGGTTCTCGAACCCAGTACTTC
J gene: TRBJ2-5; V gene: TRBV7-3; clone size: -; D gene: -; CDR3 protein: CASSPTGANQETQYF; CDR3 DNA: TGTGCCAGCAGCCCCACGGGGGCCAACCAAGAGACCCAGTACTTC
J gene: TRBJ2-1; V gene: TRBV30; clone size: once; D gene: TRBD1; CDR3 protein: CAWRGTGGLRSYNEQFF; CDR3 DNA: TGTGCCTGGAGGGGGACAGGGGGCCTAAGATCCTACAATGAGCAGTTCTTC
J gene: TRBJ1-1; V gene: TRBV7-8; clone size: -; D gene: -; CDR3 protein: CASSVTRSWQAFF; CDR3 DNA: TGTGCCAGCAGCGTCACCCGGAGTTGGCAAGCTTTCTTT
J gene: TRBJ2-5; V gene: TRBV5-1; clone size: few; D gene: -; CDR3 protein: CASSLSPSGETQYF; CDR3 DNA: TGCGCCAGCAGCCTGTCGCCCAGCGGAGAGACCCAGTACTTC
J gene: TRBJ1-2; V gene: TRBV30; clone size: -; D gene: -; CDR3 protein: CAWSVRRPNYGYTF; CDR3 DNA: TGTGCCTGGAGTGTACGCAGACCCAACTATGGCTACACCTTC
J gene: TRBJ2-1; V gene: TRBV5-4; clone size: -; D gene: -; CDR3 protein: CASSSLVNNEQFF; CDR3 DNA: TGTGCCAGCAGCTCCCTGGTGAACAATGAGCAGTTCTTC
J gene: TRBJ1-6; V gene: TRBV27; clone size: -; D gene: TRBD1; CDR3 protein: CASSFRGGNSPLHF; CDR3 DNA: TGTGCCAGCAGTTTCAGGGGGGGTAATTCACCCCTCCACTTT
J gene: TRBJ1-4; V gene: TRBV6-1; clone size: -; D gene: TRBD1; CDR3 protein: CASSGQGALREKLFF; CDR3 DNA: TGTGCCAGCAGTGGTCAGGGGGCTCTTAGGGAAAAACTGTTTTTT
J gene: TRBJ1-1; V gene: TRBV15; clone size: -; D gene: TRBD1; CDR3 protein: CATSRYRDRNTEAFF; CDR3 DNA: TGTGCCACCAGCAGATACCGGGACAGGAACACTGAAGCTTTCTTT
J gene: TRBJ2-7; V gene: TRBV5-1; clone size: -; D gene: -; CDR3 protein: CASSNRRSYEQYF; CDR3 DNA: TGCGCCAGCAGCAACAGGCGATCCTACGAGCAGTACTTC
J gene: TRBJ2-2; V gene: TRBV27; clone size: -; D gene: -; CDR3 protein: CASSLFQVSNTGELFF; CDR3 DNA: TGTGCCAGCAGTTTATTTCAGGTCTCGAACACCGGGGAGCTGTTTTTT
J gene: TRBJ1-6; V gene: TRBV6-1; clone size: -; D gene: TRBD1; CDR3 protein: CASSATGTGVTVSPLHF; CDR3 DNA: TGTGCCAGCAGTGCCACCGGGACAGGGGTCACCGTCTCACCCCTCCACTTT
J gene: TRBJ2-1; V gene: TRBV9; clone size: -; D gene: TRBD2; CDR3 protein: CASSASGSSYNEQFF; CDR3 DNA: TGTGCCAGCAGCGCTAGCGGGAGCTCCTACAATGAGCAGTTCTTC
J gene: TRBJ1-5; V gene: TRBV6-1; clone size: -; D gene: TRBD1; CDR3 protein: CASSEGMGRGHDQPQHF; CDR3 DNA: TGTGCCAGCAGTGAAGGGATGGGGAGGGGGCATGATCAGCCCCAGCATTTT
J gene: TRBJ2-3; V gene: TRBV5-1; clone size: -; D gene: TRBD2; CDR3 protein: CASSFSSGGSTDTQYF; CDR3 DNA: TGCGCCAGCAGCTTTAGTAGCGGGGGCAGCACAGATACGCAGTATTTT
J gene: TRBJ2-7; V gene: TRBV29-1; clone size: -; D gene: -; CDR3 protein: CSVRVRPYEQYF; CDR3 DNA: TGCAGCGTCCGGGTCAGACCCTACGAGCAGTACTTC
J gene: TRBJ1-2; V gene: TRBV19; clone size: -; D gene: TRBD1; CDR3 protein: CASSIQGAGGYTF; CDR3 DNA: TGTGCCAGTAGTATACAGGGGGCTGGTGGCTACACCTTC
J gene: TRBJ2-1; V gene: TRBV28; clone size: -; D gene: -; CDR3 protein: CASVPHRSYNEQFF; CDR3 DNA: TGTGCCAGTGTTCCCCATCGTTCCTACAATGAGCAGTTCTTC
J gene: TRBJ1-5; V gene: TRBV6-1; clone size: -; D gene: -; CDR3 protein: CASSDPYQPQHF; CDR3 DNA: TGTGCCAGCAGTGACCCCTATCAGCCCCAGCATTTT
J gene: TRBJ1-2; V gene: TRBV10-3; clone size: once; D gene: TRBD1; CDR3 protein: CAISKGQGDNYGYTF; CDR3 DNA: TGTGCCATCAGCAAGGGACAGGGGGATAACTATGGCTACACCTTC
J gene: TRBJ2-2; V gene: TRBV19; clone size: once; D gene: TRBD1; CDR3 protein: CASMGDRVTSNTGELFF; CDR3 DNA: TGTGCCAGTATGGGGGACAGGGTAACTTCGAACACCGGGGAGCTGTTTTTT
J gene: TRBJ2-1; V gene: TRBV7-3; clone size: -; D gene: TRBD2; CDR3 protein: CASSPEGLAGKRNNEQFF; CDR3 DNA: TGTGCCAGCAGCCCAGAAGGGTTAGCGGGTAAACGTAACAATGAGCAGTTCTTC
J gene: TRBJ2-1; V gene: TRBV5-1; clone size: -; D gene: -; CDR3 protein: CASSLDAGDEQFF; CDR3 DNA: TGCGCCAGCAGCTTGGACGCTGGGGATGAGCAGTTCTTC